This T cell receptor (beta chain) was recovered during a study of vaccination effects on CD4 cells after COVID-19. The table lists this clone with a few counts. The antigen remains unidentified. The CDR3 is made up of 12 amino acids. The V and J ends lost 8 bases and 8 bases, in that order; junction bases with no gene match: 6. Looked up from germline, CDR1 is SNHLY and CDR2 is FYNNEI. Ahead of sequencing, the ViraFEST assay grew antigen-specific CD4+ T cells using viral peptide pools. Following 10 days of culture, CD4+ T cells were isolated. It was between March and December 2020 that the person had a SARS-CoV-2 infection confirmed by PCR. The method was immunoSEQ multiplex PCR; TCRdb's version includes in-frame clones alone and lacks a portion of them. This table holds approximately 37,000 clones, approximately 70% found once.

Sequencing used CD4+ T cells from PBMCs cultured with a peptide pool, obtained before COVID-19 vaccination. The receptor was derived from a human donor who had a prior SARS-CoV-2 infection. The rearrangement links TRBV2 to TRBJ1-2, with 9 bases matching TRBD1. CDR3 sequence (DNA): TGTGCCAGCTTGGACAGGGGAGGAGGCTACACCTTC. Its translation: CASLDRGGGYTF.